The present TCR beta chain was sequenced within a study of cytomegalovirus exposure and HLA in healthy donors. Study observations and caveats: Exclusion applied to some V segments, including TRBV6-2 and TRBV6-3, as they were indistinguishable.

With 60 Vbeta and 13 Jbeta primers, the PCR was carried out. Clones were sequenced by immunoSEQ multiplex PCR, and TCRdb holds only the in-frame ones, with some missing. The sample shows approximately 100,000 clones, about 80% of them seen only once. The V gene's germline CDR1 is SGHTA and CDR2 FQGTGA. CDR3 size: 13 residues. The germline V and J ends were trimmed by 3 bases and 5 bases, with 10 bases remaining between them. Points on this clone: The antigen remains undetermined.

This chain links TRBV7-3 with TRBJ1-1; TRBD1 is a possible D gene (6 bases). Sequencing was done on a sample of PBMCs. The TCR originated in a female donor in good health and CMV-seropositive. CDR3 coding DNA: TGTGCCAGCAGCTTGGGGGGGCAGACTGAAGCTTTCTTT. This encodes CASSLGGQTEAFF.